The clone carrying this TCR beta chain was seen just once. The antigen is unknown. These data originate in a study of Ad26.COV2.S vaccination and SARS-CoV-2 variants. Study-level findings and limits: Post-vaccination breadth of spike-specific CD8+ and CD4+ T cell responses was reportedly substantial.

Documented treatment: around 19 received Ad26.COV2.S at low or high dose, single or two shots; five or six received placebo; per-sample allocation not given. Samples were taken on day 63 after the first vaccine or placebo injection. In Boston, the donor was an adult between 18-55 years of age. The protocol was immunoSEQ multiplex PCR, while the TCRdb copy is restricted to in-frame clones and leaves out a portion. This table holds approximately 480,000 clones, 70% to 90% found once. CDR3 size: 13 residues. Germline-derived CDR1 and CDR2 are SGHTA and FQGNSA. V was pared by 11 bases and J by 5 bases, with 18 bases between.

This TCR was sampled from a person between 18 and 60 years old who received the Ad26.COV2.S COVID-19 vaccine or a placebo. The sequencing used peripheral blood, collected in a trial of Ad26.COV2.S vaccine versus placebo. The chain links TRBV7-2 to TRBJ2-5, with D unclear. As DNA, the CDR3 is TGTGCCTCACGACTTGGGGTTTTGGAGACCCAGTACTTC. Protein sequence: CASRLGVLETQYF.